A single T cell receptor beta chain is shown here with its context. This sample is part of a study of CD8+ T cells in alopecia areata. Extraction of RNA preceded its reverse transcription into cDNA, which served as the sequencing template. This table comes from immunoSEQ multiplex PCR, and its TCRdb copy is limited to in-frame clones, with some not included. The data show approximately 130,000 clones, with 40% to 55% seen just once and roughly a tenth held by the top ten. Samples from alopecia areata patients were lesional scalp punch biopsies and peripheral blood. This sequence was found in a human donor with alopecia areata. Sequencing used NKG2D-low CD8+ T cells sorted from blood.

The CDR3 spells CASSSDTGELFF. The CDR3 coding sequence is TGCGCCAGCAGCTCCGACACCGGGGAGCTGTTTTTT. This chain links TRBV5-1 with TRBJ2-2; D unresolved. The germline CDR1 and CDR2 sequences are SGHRS and YFSETQ. The CDR3 has 12 amino acids. Trimming took 3 bases from V and 3 from J, leaving 3 bases between them.